This T cell receptor (beta chain) was recovered during a study of CD8 T cells in ankylosing spondylitis. Each CDR3 protein is one row after TCRdb ran MiXCR on the 5' RACE reads. The top ten hold under 4% of the sample, which has approximately 300,000 distinct CDR3 sequences, 20% seen once. Germline-derived CDR1 and CDR2 are SQVTM and ANQGSEA. The CDR3 has 17 residues. The V end lost 3 bases, the J end lost 1 base, and 19 bases lay between the germline ends. This clonotype was obtained from a female donor with ankylosing spondylitis or in good health (not recorded which). The chain carries TRBV29-1 and TRBJ2-1; the D gene could be TRBD1 or TRBD2 (6 bases each). The material sequenced was blood, either unsorted or a sorted T cell fraction (not recorded which). CDR3 residues: CSVDQAPTRGSYNEQFF. The CDR3 DNA reads TGCAGCGTTGACCAAGCCCCGACTAGGGGGTCCTACAATGAGCAGTTCTTC.